This record covers a single T cell receptor (beta chain). The sample belongs to a study of PD-L1 blockade in urothelial cancer. Study details: Atezolizumab 1,200 mg was given intravenously every 3 weeks, starting 2014. The researchers analyzed blood 3 weeks (second dose) and 6 weeks after treatment start.

The germline gives CDR1 SGHRS, CDR2 YFSETQ. V was shortened by 3 bases and J by 3 bases, with 12 bases between the two germline ends. The CDR3 is 14 amino acids. The time point denotes: peripheral blood 6 weeks after treatment start. Sequencing used immunoSEQ multiplex PCR; TCRdb keeps in-frame clones, though not all of them. The sample yields roughly 120,000 clones, around 89% seen once. J is TRBJ1-1 and V is TRBV5-1; possible D gene TRBD1, 5 bases. The TCR sequence derives from a man aged 55-75 years with urothelial cancer. This specimen consisted of PBMCs, obtained around atezolizumab (anti-PD-L1) treatment. CDR3 DNA: TGCGCCAGCAGCTGGCAGGGCGGGGACACTGAAGCTTTCTTT. Residues: CASSWQGGDTEAFF.